The rows below give T cell receptor beta chains drawn from one sample of a study of T cells in Graves' hyperthyroidism and ophthalmopathy. A single record per CDR3 protein comes from TCRdb applying MiXCR to the multiplex PCR reads. The table records approximately 610,000 distinct CDR3 sequences, about a sixth of them present only once. Source material: blood. All receptors come from a woman aged 18-29 years with Graves' hyperthyroidism. Both conserved end residues are part of each CDR3. Each record gives: V gene, clone size, J gene, D gene, CDR3 protein, CDR3 DNA. A D gene is named only where the DNA matches it firmly. Clone size is not always given. Where it is, it says once, few, many or a class for expanded clones.

TRBV28,-,TRBJ2-7,-,CASSFIRTPGEQYF,TGTGCCAGCAGTTTCATACGGACCCCTGGGGAGCAGTACTTC
TRBV20-1,few,TRBJ2-2,TRBD2,CSASSGRADTGELFF,TGCAGTGCTAGTAGCGGGAGGGCCGACACCGGGGAGCTGTTTTTT
TRBV24-1,-,TRBJ2-5,-,CATGPQETQYF,TGTGCCACGGGGCCCCAAGAGACCCAGTACTTC
TRBV12-3/TRBV12-4,many,TRBJ2-3,-,CASSSPGMEFTQYF,TGTGCCAGCAGTTCCCCGGGAATGGAGTTTACGCAGTATTTT
TRBV20-1,-,TRBJ2-7,-,CSARGLDREQYF,TGCAGTGCTAGAGGACTAGATCGCGAGCAGTACTTC
TRBV10-3,-,TRBJ1-2,-,CAISESGTTYGYTF,TGTGCCATCAGTGAGTCCGGGACGACCTATGGCTACACCTTC
TRBV7-2,few,TRBJ1-6,-,CASSLRNSPLHF,TGTGCCAGCAGCCTACGTAATTCACCCCTCCACTTT
TRBV12-3/TRBV12-4,many,TRBJ2-5,TRBD2,CASSQTSGQETQYF,TGTGCCAGCAGCCAGACTAGCGGCCAAGAGACCCAGTACTTC
TRBV7-6,-,TRBJ2-1,TRBD2,CASSLGGGVSSYNEQFF,TGTGCCAGCAGCTTAGGGGGGGGGGTTAGCTCCTACAATGAGCAGTTCTTC
TRBV6-1,few,TRBJ1-4,-,CASSTGFLKEKLFF,TGTGCCAGCAGTACAGGGTTTTTGAAGGAAAAACTGTTTTTT
TRBV11-3,many,TRBJ1-1,-,CASSPRPENTEAFF,TGTGCCAGCAGCCCTCGACCGGAGAACACTGAAGCTTTCTTT
TRBV7-8,many,TRBJ2-3,TRBD2,CASSHGLAGGWGTDTQYF,TGTGCCAGCAGTCACGGACTAGCGGGAGGGTGGGGCACAGATACGCAGTATTTT
TRBV20-1,many,TRBJ2-3,-,CSARDPGKTDTQYF,TGCAGTGCTAGAGATCCCGGGAAAACAGATACGCAGTATTTT
TRBV14,many,TRBJ2-7,TRBD2,CASSQALAGVEQYF,TGTGCCAGCAGCCAAGCCCTAGCGGGAGTCGAGCAGTACTTC
TRBV27,many,TRBJ2-1,TRBD2,CASSPRGLAGVGNEQFF,TGTGCCAGCAGTCCTCGGGGACTAGCGGGGGTGGGCAATGAGCAGTTCTTC
TRBV5-1,many,TRBJ2-3,-,CASSIYFTDTQYF,TGCGCCAGCAGCATATACTTCACAGATACGCAGTATTTT
TRBV12-5,few,TRBJ1-1,TRBD1,CASGLVVGQGTEAFF,TGTGCTAGTGGTTTGGTAGTGGGACAGGGGACTGAAGCTTTCTTT
TRBV28,-,TRBJ2-7,-,CASSSQLYEQYF,TGTGCCAGCAGTTCTCAGCTCTACGAGCAGTACTTC
TRBV12-3/TRBV12-4,-,TRBJ2-5,-,CASSLEGDQETQYF,TGTGCCAGCAGTTTAGAAGGGGACCAAGAGACCCAGTACTTC
TRBV15,-,TRBJ1-2,-,CATSNTPNANYGYTF,TGTGCCACCAGCAACACACCTAACGCTAACTATGGCTACACCTTC
TRBV19,-,TRBJ1-1,-,CASKIEAGVDTEAFF,TGTGCCAGTAAAATAGAGGCAGGGGTGGACACTGAAGCTTTCTTT
TRBV2,many,TRBJ2-1,TRBD2,CASSVGTSGIEQFF,TGTGCCAGCAGTGTCGGGACTAGCGGGATTGAGCAGTTCTTC
TRBV6-1,many,TRBJ1-2,-,CASSPTTGPGYTF,TGTGCCAGCAGCCCTACCACAGGGCCCGGCTACACCTTC
TRBV2,many,TRBJ2-7,-,CASTMVTYEQYF,TGTGCCAGCACGATGGTAACCTACGAGCAGTACTTC
TRBV12-5,many,TRBJ2-5,-,CASGLGMRGGPRETQYF,TGTGCTAGTGGTTTGGGGATGCGCGGGGGCCCTCGAGAGACCCAGTACTTC
TRBV18,few,TRBJ1-5,-,CASSRQTKSNQPQHF,TGTGCCAGCTCACGACAGACAAAAAGCAATCAGCCCCAGCATTTT
TRBV20-1,many,TRBJ2-1,TRBD1,CSARSRTGSPYNEQFF,TGCAGTGCTAGATCCCGGACAGGTAGTCCCTACAATGAGCAGTTCTTC
TRBV6-2/TRBV6-3,-,TRBJ2-1,TRBD1,CASSREQGARNEQFF,TGTGCCAGCAGTCGGGAACAGGGGGCGAGGAATGAGCAGTTCTTC
TRBV2,many,TRBJ1-1,-,CASGDFRVSTEAFF,TGTGCCAGCGGCGATTTCCGGGTGAGCACTGAAGCTTTCTTT
TRBV4-3,few,TRBJ1-5,-,CASSQGYGNQPQHF,TGCGCCAGCAGCCAGGGGTATGGCAATCAGCCCCAGCATTTT
TRBV19,-,TRBJ2-7,TRBD1,CASSPEGTGVREQYF,TGTGCCAGTAGCCCGGAGGGGACAGGGGTCCGCGAGCAGTACTTC
TRBV5-1,-,TRBJ2-5,-,CASSFGQETLYF,TGCGCCAGCAGCTTCGGCCAAGAGACCCTGTACTTC
TRBV20-1,many,TRBJ2-5,TRBD1,CSAGFNEGAKETQYF,TGCAGTGCTGGCTTTAACGAGGGGGCGAAAGAGACCCAGTACTTC
TRBV7-2,many,TRBJ1-2,TRBD1,CASRLQGAPNYGYTF,TGTGCCAGCAGATTACAGGGGGCGCCTAACTATGGCTACACCTTC
TRBV29-1,many,TRBJ1-1,-,CSVGDTEAFF,TGCAGCGTTGGGGACACTGAAGCTTTCTTT
TRBV6-1,few,TRBJ1-1,-,CASSELDRRNTEAFF,TGTGCCAGCAGTGAACTGGACAGAAGGAACACTGAAGCTTTCTTT
TRBV4-2,once,TRBJ1-3,-,CASSPAGRDIWDSGNTIYF,TGTGCCAGCAGCCCAGCAGGGCGGGACATCTGGGACTCTGGAAACACCATATATTTT
TRBV27,few,TRBJ2-1,TRBD2,CASSPPGRRAGGYYNEQFF,TGTGCCAGCAGCCCCCCGGGACGGAGAGCGGGGGGATACTACAATGAGCAGTTCTTC
TRBV3-1,many,TRBJ2-3,TRBD2,CASSQPFTGTSSTDTQYF,TGTGCCAGCAGCCAACCGTTTACCGGGACTAGCAGCACAGATACGCAGTATTTT
TRBV27,few,TRBJ2-3,TRBD2,CASTNRPGLASDTQYF,TGTGCCAGCACCAATCGACCGGGACTAGCTTCCGATACGCAGTATTTT
TRBV10-1,once,TRBJ2-5,-,CASSLSPRETQYF,TGCGCCAGCAGTCTTAGCCCCCGAGAGACCCAGTACTTC
TRBV20-1,many,TRBJ1-1,TRBD1,CSARDNTGGNTEAFF,TGCAGTGCTAGAGACAATACAGGGGGCAACACTGAAGCTTTCTTT
TRBV24-1,many,TRBJ1-1,TRBD1,CATSDYRGTEAFF,TGTGCCACCAGTGATTACAGGGGGACTGAAGCTTTCTTT
TRBV6-2/TRBV6-3,few,TRBJ2-7,TRBD1,CASSSGQGITYEQYF,TGTGCCAGCAGTTCCGGACAGGGCATCACCTACGAGCAGTACTTC
TRBV3-1,-,TRBJ2-1,-,CASSHGGFEQFF,TGTGCCAGCAGCCACGGAGGGTTTGAGCAGTTCTTC
TRBV9,many,TRBJ1-2,-,CASSVGTGDGYTF,TGTGCCAGCAGCGTAGGGACGGGAGATGGCTACACCTTC
TRBV7-3,-,TRBJ2-5,TRBD2,CASSLFGGYQETQYF,TGTGCCAGCAGCTTATTCGGGGGGTACCAAGAGACCCAGTACTTC
TRBV2,few,TRBJ2-1,TRBD2,CAGGSGRFYNEQFF,TGTGCGGGGGGTAGCGGGAGATTCTACAATGAGCAGTTCTTC
TRBV2,many,TRBJ2-7,-,CASSELGPIYEQYF,TGTGCCAGCAGTGAACTCGGGCCGATCTACGAGCAGTACTTC
TRBV15,-,TRBJ2-7,TRBD2,CATSRVREGYEQYF,TGTGCCACCAGCAGAGTGAGGGAGGGCTACGAGCAGTACTTC
TRBV6-5,-,TRBJ2-5,-,CASSYSAEETQYF,TGTGCCAGCAGTTACAGTGCAGAGGAGACCCAGTACTTC
TRBV7-6,few,TRBJ2-5,-,CASGQFTTQYF,TGTGCCAGCGGACAGTTCACGACCCAGTACTTC
TRBV12-3/TRBV12-4,-,TRBJ2-7,TRBD2,CASSLGLAALYEQYF,TGTGCCAGCAGTTTAGGACTAGCGGCATTATACGAGCAGTACTTC
TRBV6-2/TRBV6-3,-,TRBJ2-7,TRBD2,CASSYSPISGTSSYEQYF,TGTGCCAGCAGTTATTCCCCGATATCCGGGACTAGCTCCTACGAGCAGTACTTC
TRBV6-1,many,TRBJ2-5,-,CASSPQRETQYF,TGTGCCAGCAGTCCTCAAAGGGAGACCCAGTACTTC
TRBV2,many,TRBJ1-4,TRBD1,CASRGDRVNEKLFF,TGTGCCAGCAGGGGGGACAGAGTTAATGAAAAACTGTTTTTT
TRBV20-1,many,TRBJ1-2,-,CSARDYDSSYGYTF,TGCAGTGCTAGAGATTACGACAGCTCCTATGGCTACACCTTC
TRBV2,few,TRBJ2-7,TRBD1,CASSDLGQTYEQYF,TGTGCCAGCAGTGATTTGGGACAGACCTACGAGCAGTACTTC
TRBV11-2,-,TRBJ2-7,TRBD1,CASSPDRGGVGEQYF,TGTGCCAGCAGCCCCGACAGGGGAGGAGTGGGCGAGCAGTACTTC